This T cell receptor (beta chain) was identified in a study of OX40 agonist ivuxolimab in advanced cancers. Systemic immunosuppression or autoimmune disease history was grounds to exclude patients. The germline V and J ends were trimmed by 2 bases and 3 bases, with 5 bases remaining between them. Germline assignment: CDR1 GTSNPN and CDR2 SVGIG (reference sequence). This CDR3 comprises 11 residues. Data came from immunoSEQ multiplex PCR; TCRdb stores just in-frame clones and leaves some out. The table shows tens of thousands of clones, with 75% to 90% occurring only once. The sequence came from an adult with an advanced solid tumor such as melanoma, head and neck, liver or kidney cancer. This chain links TRBV30 with TRBJ2-7; D ambiguous. Sample: CD4+ or CD8+ T cells sorted from blood, taken in a trial of the OX40 agonist ivuxolimab. The chain's CDR3 is CAWSLGYEQYF. In DNA, the CDR3 is TGTGCCTGGAGTTTGGGCTACGAGCAGTACTTC.